This T cell receptor beta chain originates from a study of T cells after yellow fever vaccination. The TCR cDNA carried a universal primer site and UMIs from 5'RACE template switching. TCRdb re-called the 5' RACE reads with MiXCR, one entry per CDR3 protein. This sample has about 160,000 distinct CDR3 sequences, with over 7% found just once. This CDR3 comprises 11 residues. Trimming pared 4 bases from V and 4 bases from J, leaving 2 bases between. The sequencing here drew on CD8+ T cells sorted from PBMCs, taken 45 days after the yellow fever booster vaccination. The receptor's source is a man younger than 30 who received the YFV17D yellow fever vaccine. The chain uses TRBV12-3 or TRBV12-4 and TRBJ1-3; unclear D gene. For the CDR3, the DNA is TGTGCCAGCAGTTACGGAAACACCATATATTTT. As protein: CASSYGNTIYF.